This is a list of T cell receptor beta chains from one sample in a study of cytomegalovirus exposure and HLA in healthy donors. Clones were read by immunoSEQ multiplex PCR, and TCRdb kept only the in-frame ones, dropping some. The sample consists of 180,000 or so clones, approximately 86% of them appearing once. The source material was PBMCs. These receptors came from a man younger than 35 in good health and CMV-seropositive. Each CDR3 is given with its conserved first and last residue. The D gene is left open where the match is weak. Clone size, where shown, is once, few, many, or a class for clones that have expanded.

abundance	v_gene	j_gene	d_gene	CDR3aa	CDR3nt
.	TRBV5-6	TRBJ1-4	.	CASSLGGDEKLFF	TGTGCCAGCAGCTTAGGAGGGGATGAAAAACTGTTTTTT
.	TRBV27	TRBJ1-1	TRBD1	CASSRTGAPLTNTEAFF	TGTGCCAGCTCTCGGACAGGGGCCCCTTTGACGAACACTGAAGCTTTCTTT
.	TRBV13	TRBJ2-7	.	CASSGGTGSSYEQYF	TGTGCCAGCAGTGGCGGAACCGGGTCCTCCTACGAGCAGTACTTC
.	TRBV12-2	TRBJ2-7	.	CASRLLPPGQGGIHEQYF	TGTGCAAGTCGCTTACTACCCCCGGGACAGGGAGGAATCCACGAGCAGTACTTC
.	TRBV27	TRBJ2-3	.	CASSSGGGRLTDTQYF	TGTGCCAGCAGTTCAGGGGGAGGTCGTCTCACAGATACGCAGTATTTT
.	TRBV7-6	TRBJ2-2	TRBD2	CASSLLAGTGELFF	TGTGCCAGCAGCTTACTAGCGGGCACCGGGGAGCTGTTTTTT
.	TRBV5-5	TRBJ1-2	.	CASISDRPANYGYTF	TGTGCCAGCATCTCAGACAGACCAGCTAACTATGGCTACACCTTC
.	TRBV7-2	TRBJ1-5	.	CASSFTGYSNQPQHF	TGTGCCAGCAGCTTTACAGGATATAGCAATCAGCCCCAGCATTTT
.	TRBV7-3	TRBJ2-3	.	CASSEGTHTDTQYF	TGTGCCAGCAGCGAAGGGACTCACACAGATACGCAGTATTTT
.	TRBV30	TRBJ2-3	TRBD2	CAWRFRTRGGYTQYF	TGTGCCTGGAGATTCAGGACCCGGGGGGGGTATACGCAGTATTTT
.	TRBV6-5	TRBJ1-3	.	CASSLGRAGNTIYF	TGTGCCAGCAGCCTGGGGAGGGCTGGAAACACCATATATTTT
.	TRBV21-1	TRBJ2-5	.	CASSNVSRRAQYF	TGTGCCAGCAGCAATGTGAGTCGGAGGGCCCAGTACTTC
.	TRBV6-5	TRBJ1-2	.	CASSYHRDAVFTF	TGTGCCAGCAGTTATCACAGGGACGCCGTTTTCACCTTC
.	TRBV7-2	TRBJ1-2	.	CASSLQGNPSFNYGYTF	TGTGCCAGCAGCTTACAGGGCAATCCCAGTTTCAACTATGGCTACACCTTC
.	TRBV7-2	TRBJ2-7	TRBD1	CASSSHGTGYEQYF	TGTGCCAGCAGCTCTCACGGGACAGGGTACGAGCAGTACTTC
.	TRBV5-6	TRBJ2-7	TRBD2	CASSRGGLYEQYF	TGTGCCAGCAGCCGGGGGGGGCTTTACGAGCAGTACTTC
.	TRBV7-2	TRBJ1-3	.	CASSPGVHGNTIYF	TGTGCCAGCAGCCCAGGGGTGCACGGAAACACCATATATTTT
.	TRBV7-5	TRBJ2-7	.	CARPPRRSYEQYF	TGTGCCAGGCCCCCTCGGCGGTCCTACGAGCAGTACTTC
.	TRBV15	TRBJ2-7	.	CATSRQAFPYEQYF	TGTGCCACCAGCAGACAGGCCTTTCCCTACGAGCAGTACTTC
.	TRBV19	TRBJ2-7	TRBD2	CASSIEGLGAEQYF	TGTGCCAGTAGTATAGAAGGACTAGGAGCCGAGCAGTACTTC
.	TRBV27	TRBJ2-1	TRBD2	CASSLVRGRDEQFF	TGTGCCAGCAGTTTAGTCCGGGGGAGGGATGAGCAGTTCTTC
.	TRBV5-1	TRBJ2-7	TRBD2	CASSSSSGRFYEQYF	TGCGCCAGCAGCTCCTCTAGCGGGAGATTCTACGAGCAGTACTTC
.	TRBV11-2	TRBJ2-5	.	CASSLAFRTATGETQYF	TGTGCCAGCAGCTTAGCGTTTCGGACAGCCACGGGGGAGACCCAGTACTTC
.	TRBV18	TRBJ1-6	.	CASSPASSYNSPLHF	TGTGCCAGCTCACCCGCGAGCTCCTATAATTCACCCCTCCACTTT
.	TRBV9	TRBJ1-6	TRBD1	CASSARGGANSPLHF	TGTGCCAGCAGCGCCAGAGGGGGCGCGAATTCACCCCTCCACTTT
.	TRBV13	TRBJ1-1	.	CASSSQPGNRAFF	TGTGCCAGCAGTTCGCAACCGGGGAACCGGGCTTTCTTT
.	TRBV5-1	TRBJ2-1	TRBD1	CASSLAPGTAKRHNEQFF	TGCGCCAGCAGCTTGGCGCCTGGGACAGCCAAGCGGCACAATGAGCAGTTCTTC
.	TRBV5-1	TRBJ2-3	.	CASVLSGGTDTQYF	TGCGCCAGCGTCCTATCCGGGGGCACAGATACGCAGTATTTT
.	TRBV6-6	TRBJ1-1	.	CASSYGQNTEAFF	TGTGCCAGCAGCTACGGACAGAACACTGAAGCTTTCTTT
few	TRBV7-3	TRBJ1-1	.	CASSLSVNTEAFF	TGTGCCAGCAGCTTATCGGTAAACACTGAAGCTTTCTTT
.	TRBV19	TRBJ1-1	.	CASRGVATEAFF	TGTGCCAGTCGAGGTGTAGCCACTGAAGCTTTCTTT
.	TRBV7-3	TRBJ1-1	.	CASSPRGSNTEAFF	TGTGCCAGCAGCCCCCGAGGTTCGAACACTGAAGCTTTCTTT
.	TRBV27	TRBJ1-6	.	CASSLSQESSSYNSPLHF	TGTGCCAGCAGTTTGTCACAGGAGAGTAGCTCCTATAATTCACCCCTCCACTTT
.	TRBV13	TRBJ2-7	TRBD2	CASSETSGGGFEQYF	TGTGCCAGCAGCGAGACTAGCGGGGGGGGCTTCGAGCAGTACTTC
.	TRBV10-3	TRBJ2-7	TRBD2	CAISEPISGRRYEQYF	TGTGCCATCAGTGAGCCAATTAGCGGGAGAAGGTACGAGCAGTACTTC
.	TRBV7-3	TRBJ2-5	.	CASSSRAQETQYF	TGTGCCAGCAGCTCCAGGGCTCAAGAGACCCAGTACTTC
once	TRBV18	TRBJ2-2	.	CASSPLGGYTGELFF	TGTGCCAGCTCACCACTCGGAGGGTATACCGGGGAGCTGTTTTTT
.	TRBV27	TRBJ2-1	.	CASRSASRDNEQFF	TGTGCCAGCAGGTCGGCTAGTCGGGACAATGAGCAGTTCTTC
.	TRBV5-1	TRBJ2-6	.	CASSLGGNSGANVLTF	TGCGCCAGCAGCTTGGGAGGTAACTCTGGGGCCAACGTCCTGACTTTC
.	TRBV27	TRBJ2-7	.	CASSLSREAYEQYF	TGTGCCAGCAGCCTCAGCCGAGAGGCTTACGAGCAGTACTTC
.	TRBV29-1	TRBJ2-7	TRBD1	CSVGATGNEQYF	TGCAGCGTTGGTGCGACAGGGAACGAGCAGTACTTC
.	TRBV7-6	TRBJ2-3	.	CASSLAIGYTDTQYF	TGTGCCAGCAGCTTAGCGATCGGGTACACAGATACGCAGTATTTT
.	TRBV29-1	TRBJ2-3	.	CSVAGLNTQYF	TGCAGCGTTGCCGGACTAAATACGCAGTATTTT
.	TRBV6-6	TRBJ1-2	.	CASSYDSSYGYTF	TGTGCCAGCAGTTACGATTCTAGCTATGGCTACACCTTC
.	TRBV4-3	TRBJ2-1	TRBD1	CASSQSIPGQYNEQFF	TGCGCCAGCAGCCAATCAATTCCGGGACAGTACAATGAGCAGTTCTTC
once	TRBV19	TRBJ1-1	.	CASSAPITREAFF	TGTGCCAGTAGTGCCCCCATAACACGCGAAGCTTTCTTT
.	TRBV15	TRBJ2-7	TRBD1	CATSRVPTGYYEQYF	TGTGCCACCAGCAGAGTACCGACAGGGTACTACGAGCAGTACTTC
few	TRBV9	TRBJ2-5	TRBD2	CASSVVAGAYETQYF	TGTGCCAGCAGCGTAGTAGCGGGGGCCTATGAGACCCAGTACTTC
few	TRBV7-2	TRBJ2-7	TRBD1	CASSSGDRGPNPYEQYF	TGTGCCAGCAGCTCTGGAGACAGGGGCCCAAATCCCTACGAGCAGTACTTC
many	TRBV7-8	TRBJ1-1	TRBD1	CASSFPRTGQTSGEAFF	TGTGCCAGCAGTTTCCCACGAACGGGACAGACCTCGGGTGAAGCTTTCTTT
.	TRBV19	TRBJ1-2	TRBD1	CASKLGQGSGYTF	TGTGCCAGTAAACTGGGACAGGGGTCTGGCTACACCTTC
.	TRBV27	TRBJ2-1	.	CATSPGVTSYNEQFF	TGTGCCACCTCTCCGGGGGTTACCTCCTACAATGAGCAGTTCTTC
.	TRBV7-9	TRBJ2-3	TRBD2	CASSSLLAGDTDTQYF	TGTGCCAGCAGCTCCCTACTAGCGGGGGACACAGATACGCAGTATTTT
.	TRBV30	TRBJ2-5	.	CAWTGVSQETQYF	TGTGCCTGGACAGGGGTCTCCCAAGAGACCCAGTACTTC
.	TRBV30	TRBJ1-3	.	CAWSPALSSGNTIYF	TGTGCCTGGAGTCCCGCACTAAGCTCTGGAAACACCATATATTTT